These 21 T cell receptor beta chains were sequenced from one sample in a study of T cells after yellow fever vaccination. TCRdb reprocessed the 5' RACE reads with MiXCR, giving one entry per CDR3 protein. Here the sample spans some 350,000 distinct CDR3 sequences, roughly 3.9% being singletons. Specimen: PBMCs, collected 5 days after the yellow fever booster vaccination. The source of these receptors is a man between 18 and 29 years old who received the YFV17D yellow fever vaccine.

This clonotype was detected only a few times. The chain is built from TRBV4-3 and TRBJ2-1; D call uncertain. CDR1 is LGHNA, CDR2 YSLEER, per germline. The CDR3 sequence is 12 residues long. V dropped 7 bases and J dropped 5 bases, with 9 bases sitting between them. CDR3 sequence: CASKSWDNEQFF. CDR3 DNA sequence: TGCGCCAGCAAGAGTTGGGACAATGAGCAGTTCTTC.

V and J are TRBV4-1 and TRBJ2-5; D remains unclear. The length of the CDR3 is 13 residues. V lost 3 bases and J lost 4, with 9 bases in between. Germline CDR1 and CDR2: MGHRA and YSYEKL. This chain's CDR3 is CASSQGILETQYF. The CDR3 coding sequence is TGCGCCAGCAGCCAGGGAATTTTAGAGACCCAGTACTTC.

This clonotype has at least ten counts. The chain is built from TRBV7-2 and TRBJ2-7, with D possibly matching TRBD1 (7 bases). The CDR3 loop spans 13 amino acids. V was shortened by 5 bases and J by 5 bases, with 13 bases between the two germline ends. Germline-derived CDR1 and CDR2 are SGHTA and FQGNSA. The CDR3 here is CASSPTGRNEQYF. In DNA form, the CDR3 reads TGTGCCAGCAGCCCGACAGGGAGGAACGAGCAGTACTTC.

V is TRBV5-6 and J is TRBJ1-1, with D unresolved. The V gene lost 4 bases and the J gene lost 5 bases, with 21 bases spanning the gap. The CDR3 has 16 amino acids. CDR1 and CDR2 from the germline V gene are SGHDT and YYEEEE. The CDR3, as DNA: TGTGCCAGCAGCCGGCTGGGTGTGGGGAAAGAAACTGAAGCTTTCTTT. It is translated as CASSRLGVGKETEAFF.

The chain carries TRBV30 and TRBJ1-2; TRBD1 might be the D (5 bases). The germline V gene encodes CDR1 GTSNPN and CDR2 SVGIG (reference sequence). Trimming stripped 1 base from V and 8 bases from J, with 17 bases between. This CDR3 is 14 amino acids long. As DNA, the CDR3 is TGTGCCTGGAGTGGATTCTTGGGGGAATCGGGCTACACCTTC. Amino acid sequence: CAWSGFLGESGYTF.

The rearrangement links TRBV11-2 to TRBJ1-2; D is unclear. CDR3 length: 14 residues. V lost 3 bases and J 0 bases, leaving 8 bases between the germline ends. The germline CDR1 and CDR2 sequences are SGHAT and FQNNGV. The CDR3 sequence is CASSFSSANYGYTF. For the CDR3, the DNA is TGTGCCAGCAGCTTCTCCAGTGCTAACTATGGCTACACCTTC.

This clonotype was seen more than once but under ten times. J is TRBJ1-5 and V is TRBV15, with D possibly being TRBD1 (5 bases). Trimming stripped 0 bases from V and 11 bases from J, with 17 bases between. Per the germline V gene, CDR1 is LNHNV and CDR2 is YYDKDF (reference sequence). The CDR3 is 15 amino acids. This CDR3 reads CATSRDLGGDGAQHF. CDR3 in DNA: TGTGCCACCAGCAGAGATCTGGGAGGGGATGGAGCCCAGCATTTT.

This clonotype was observed a few times. The CDR3 bases are TGTGCCAGCAGCCCCCGGGACTTCCCAAGGGATCCAGATACGCAGTATTTT. Translating gives CASSPRDFPRDPDTQYF. This rearrangement joins TRBV7-2 to TRBJ2-3, with D possibly matching TRBD2 (6 bases). V was cut by 5 bases and J by 4 bases, with 22 bases left in between. Germline V gives CDR1 SGHTA, CDR2 FQGNSA. CDR3 length equals 17 residues.

This rearrangement joins TRBV28 to TRBJ1-2; 8 positions agree with TRBD1. Trimming cost V 1 base and J 7 bases; bases outside gene matches: 5. The CDR3 has 14 residues. Germline assignment: CDR1 MDHEN and CDR2 SYDVKM. CDR3 region: CASSLSRGLFGYTF. CDR3 DNA sequence: TGTGCCAGCAGTTTATCCAGGGGGCTTTTTGGCTACACCTTC.

The V and J genes are TRBV4-2 and TRBJ2-6, with D tentatively TRBD1 (6 bases). The CDR3 extends over 16 amino acids. The V gene lost 8 bases and the J gene lost 4 bases, with 18 bases spanning the gap. Germline-derived CDR1 and CDR2 are LGHNA and YNFKEQ. The CDR3 nucleotides are TGTGCCAGCTCTGGGGGCAGGGTCGGCGGGGCCAACGTCCTGACTTTC. It specifies CASSGGRVGGANVLTF.

This clonotype was counted a few times. The chain's CDR3 is CASSSDRAGGGYTF. The CDR3 DNA is TGTGCCAGCAGTTCAGATCGTGCTGGAGGCGGCTACACCTTC. The chain has TRBV27 and TRBJ1-2; D is unresolved. Germline V gene lookup returns CDR1 MNHEY and CDR2 SMNVEV (reference sequence). The CDR3 has 14 amino acids. V was shortened by 4 bases and J by 8 bases, with 17 bases between the two germline ends.

This clonotype has a handful of counts. This rearrangement joins TRBV5-1 to TRBJ2-1; possibly TRBD1 or TRBD2 for D (6 bases each). V dropped 3 bases and J dropped 0 bases, with 16 bases sitting between them. CDR3 size: 17 residues. Germline CDR1 is SGHRS and CDR2 is YFSETQ. The CDR3 loop reads CASSSSRGASSYNEQFF. The CDR3 DNA sequence: TGCGCCAGCAGCTCAAGTAGGGGGGCGAGCTCCTACAATGAGCAGTTCTTC.

This clonotype was recorded a few times. This sequence joins TRBV19 and TRBJ1-2, with D uncertain. The ends were cut back, 8 bases at V and 8 bases at J, with 15 bases in the middle. Germline V gene lookup returns CDR1 LNHDA and CDR2 SQIVND (reference sequence). The CDR3 runs to 12 residues. The CDR3 nucleotides read TGTGCCAGTGGGGAGGTTTCTCGAGGCTACACCTTC. Residues: CASGEVSRGYTF.

There are a few counts of this clonotype. The chain is built from TRBV29-1 and TRBJ2-1; 9 positions match TRBD1. CDR1 is SQVTM and CDR2 is ANQGSEA in the germline V gene. The J segment lost 9 bases and the V segment lost 7 bases, leaving 10 bases of the junction unmatched. The CDR3 runs 13 residues. The DNA of the CDR3 is TGCAGCGCTGTACAGGGGGCAGGATTTGAGCAGTTCTTC. Protein sequence: CSAVQGAGFEQFF.

The chain employs TRBV20-1 and TRBJ2-4, with D unresolved. The CDR3 contains 15 residues. CDR1 is DFQATT and CDR2 is SNEGSKA in the germline V gene (reference sequence). The ends were cut back, 0 bases at V and 8 bases at J, with 17 bases in the middle. The CDR3 protein is CSARDYGRTDDIQYF. In nucleotides, the CDR3 is TGCAGTGCTAGAGATTACGGGCGGACCGATGACATTCAGTACTTC.

This chain links TRBV10-3 with TRBJ2-1, with D perhaps TRBD2 (5 bases). CDR3 length equals 11 residues. Trimming took off 1 base at V and 15 bases at J, with 10 bases between the two ends. In germline, CDR1 is ENHRY, CDR2 SYGVKD. CDR3 region: CAISELGGLFF. The DNA for the CDR3 is TGTGCCATCAGTGAGTTAGGAGGTTTGTTCTTC.

This clonotype showed up many times. This sequence joins TRBV20-1 and TRBJ2-5; 10 bases map to TRBD2. Germline V gene lookup returns CDR1 DFQATT and CDR2 SNEGSKA (reference sequence). CDR3 size: 13 residues. CDR3: CSKPGLAEETQYF. The CDR3 nucleotides are TGCAGCAAACCCGGACTAGCGGAAGAGACCCAGTACTTC.

The V and J genes are TRBV10-3 and TRBJ2-1, with 9 bases lining up with TRBD2. The CDR3 spans 14 residues. Germline V gene lookup returns CDR1 ENHRY and CDR2 SYGVKD. With V trimmed by 3 bases and J by 6 bases, 3 bases remained unmatched. The DNA of the CDR3 is TGTGCCATCAGTGATCAGCGGGGGGTCAATGAGCAGTTCTTC. It specifies CAISDQRGVNEQFF.

This chain's CDR3 is CASRSGGLNTGELFF. DNA of the CDR3: TGTGCCAGTCGTTCCGGGGGGCTAAACACCGGGGAGCTGTTTTTT. The chain employs TRBV12-3 or TRBV12-4 and TRBJ2-2; maybe TRBD2 (7 bases). The CDR3 length is 15 residues. The V end lost 9 bases, the J end lost 2 bases, and 16 bases lay between the germline ends.

This clonotype was observed at least ten times. The genes are TRBV7-2 and TRBJ2-5; TRBD1 is a possible D gene (6 bases). The CDR3 is made up of 14 amino acids. V lost 4 bases to trimming and J lost 2 bases, with 11 bases between them. Germline values: CDR1 SGHTA, CDR2 FQGNSA. CDR3 amino acids: CASSSRTVQETQYF. In DNA form, the CDR3 reads TGTGCCAGCAGCTCCAGGACAGTTCAAGAGACCCAGTACTTC.

This clonotype came up many times. This chain uses TRBV20-1 with TRBJ2-7; perhaps D is TRBD1 or TRBD2 (5 bases each). V gave up 7 bases and J gave up 6 bases, with 28 bases separating them. The V gene's germline CDR1 is DFQATT and CDR2 SNEGSKA (reference sequence). The CDR3 extends over 16 amino acids. The DNA for the CDR3 is TGCAGTGTCCCTAGTTTTCGGGACCCCTCTCTGAGCGAGCAGTACTTC. Protein product: CSVPSFRDPSLSEQYF.